The T cell receptor beta chain under discussion was sequenced for a study of cytomegalovirus exposure and HLA in healthy donors. Study background: Researchers previously reported finding some 110 million unique TCR beta sequences from some 180 million T cells. Early on, a data release was issued that held 80 million to 90 million unique TCRs from HLA-typed donors. Study results and caveats: Later genetic work tied a missense DCLRE1C variant to beta-chain V and J trimming.

The PCR made use of 60 Vbeta and 13 Jbeta primers. Only in-frame clones appear in the TCRdb table, and some are missing; sequencing was by immunoSEQ multiplex PCR. In the table there are a few hundred thousand clones, about 86% of which are singletons. Details on this clone: Antigen unknown.

Trimming cost V 4 bases and J 1 base, with 11 bases left between them. This CDR3 contains 14 residues. Per germline, CDR1 SGHNT and CDR2 YYREEE (reference sequence). There were likely unrecorded immune exposures, though donors were nominally healthy when sampled. The clonotype was recovered from a woman aged 55-69 years in good health and CMV-seropositive. The sample comprised PBMCs. This chain joins TRBV5-4 and TRBJ1-1, with D uncertain. CDR3 sequence: CASSPRVANTEAFF. The CDR3 nucleotides are TGTGCCAGCAGCCCTCGGGTCGCGAACACTGAAGCTTTCTTT. The whole variable domain, remainder taken from reference TRBV5-4 and TRBJ1-1, is ETGVTQSPTHLIKTRGQQVTLRCSSQSGHNTVSWYQQALGQGPQFIFQYYREEENGRGNFPPRFSGLQFPNYSSELNVNALELDDSALYLCASSPRVANTEAFFGQGTRLTVV.